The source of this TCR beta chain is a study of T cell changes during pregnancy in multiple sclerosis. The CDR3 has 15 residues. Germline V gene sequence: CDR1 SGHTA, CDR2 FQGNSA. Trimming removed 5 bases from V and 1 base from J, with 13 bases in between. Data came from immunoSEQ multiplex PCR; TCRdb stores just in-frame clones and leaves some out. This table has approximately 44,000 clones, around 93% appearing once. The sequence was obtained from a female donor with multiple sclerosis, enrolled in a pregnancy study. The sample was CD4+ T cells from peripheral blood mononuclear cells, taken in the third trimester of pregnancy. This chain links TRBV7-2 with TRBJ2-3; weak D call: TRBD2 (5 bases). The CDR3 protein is CASSLLGPGTDTQYF. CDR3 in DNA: TGTGCCAGCAGCCTACTAGGGCCGGGCACAGATACGCAGTATTTT.